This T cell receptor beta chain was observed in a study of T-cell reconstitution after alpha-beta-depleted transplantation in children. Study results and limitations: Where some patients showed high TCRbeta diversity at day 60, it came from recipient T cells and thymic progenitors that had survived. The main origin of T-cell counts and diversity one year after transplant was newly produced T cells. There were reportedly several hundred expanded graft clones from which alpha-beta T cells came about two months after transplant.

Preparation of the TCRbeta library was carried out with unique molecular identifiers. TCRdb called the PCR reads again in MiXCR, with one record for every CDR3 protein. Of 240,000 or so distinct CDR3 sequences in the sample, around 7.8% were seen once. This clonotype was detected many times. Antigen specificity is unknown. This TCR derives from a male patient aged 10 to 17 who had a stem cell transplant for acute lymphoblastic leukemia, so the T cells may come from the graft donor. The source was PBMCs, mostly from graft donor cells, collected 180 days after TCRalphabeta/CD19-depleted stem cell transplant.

CDR3 protein: CASSPSPWTAGGEKLFF. The CDR3 nucleotides read TGTGCCAGCAGTCCCTCCCCGTGGACAGCGGGGGGTGAAAAACTGTTTTTT. This chain links TRBV27 with TRBJ1-4; D might be TRBD1 (6 bases). The germline V and J ends were trimmed by 5 bases and 7 bases, with 23 bases remaining between them. CDR3 size: 17 residues. The germline CDR1 and CDR2 sequences are MNHEY and SMNVEV (reference sequence).